Listed here is a single T cell receptor (beta chain). This clone came up once. The antigen this receptor binds is unknown. No clone much larger than this one lies a single base away; base qualities are absent. This sample is part of a study of a mutant IDH1 vaccine in newly diagnosed glioma (dated by TCRdb to the early 2020s). Background for the entire study: Of the approximately 29 treated patients, around 62% were male and approximately 38% were female, and a mean age of around 40 years was recorded. Prior to enrollment, standard therapy consisting of radiotherapy alone, temozolomide alone, or radiochemotherapy with temozolomide had been administered to patients, with the combination being received by most patients. Longitudinal TCRB deep sequencing was done for 25 treated patients, wherever samples were available for exploratory analyses. Six visits were used for peripheral blood collection: V03 (baseline), V05, V07, V10, V12 and V13.

The germline V gene yields SGHTA for CDR1 and FQGNSA for CDR2. Taken from cysteine to phenylalanine, the CDR3 has 15 residues. Of all the DNA, just the CDR3 is kept, 45 bases in frame from base 1. V loses 3 bases, J loses 2 bases, and the germline ends lie 11 bases apart. Libraries were prepared through the immunoSEQ multiplex PCR assay. Rearranged TCR beta chain sequences were amplified with the hsTCRB Kit following the manufacturer's protocol. An Illumina MiSeq was used to sequence the TCRB libraries. From the authors' description of their analysis: The proprietary platform of the kit vendor was used for demultiplexing, trimming and gene mapping. TCRdb's version of the immuneACCESS table is confined to in-frame rearrangements and falls short of the full clone set. An unresolved V gene accounts for under half of the shortfall where checked; the remainder is of unknown origin. V, J and clone size derive from that table, while D and trimming were established from the DNA sequence. Counted in this sample were about 66,000 clones; around 86% of them appeared once. The ten largest clones take up over 2.5% of the sample.

The time point label for this specimen denotes: baseline, week 1 (first vaccination visit). What the treatment or condition label conveys for this sample: pre-vaccination baseline after standard-of-care therapy. All donors had newly diagnosed IDH1-mutant astrocytomas of WHO grade 3 or 4 that showed loss of nuclear ATRX. The samples were drawn from NOA16, a multicentre, single-arm, open-label phase I trial in Germany that tested a mutant IDH1 peptide vaccine in humans for the first time. Visit V03 blood draws served as the baseline sample for immunogenicity testing. Genomic DNA for TCRB sequencing was isolated from EDTA blood with the DNeasy Blood and Tissue Kit. The paper as a whole reports these results and caveats: According to the authors, sample limitations meant that analyses of patient blood samples could not be reproduced. PBMC samples for TCRB deep sequencing were selected based on availability. Immune responses induced by the vaccine were seen in approximately 93% of patients across multiple MHC alleles. Pseudoprogression seemed to be unrelated to changes in the top peripheral T cell clonotypes found by TCRB sequencing.

Sequences were derived from PBMCs, sampled from a glioma patient treated with radiotherapy, temozolomide or both. This TCR came from a man aged 25-45 years with glioma. The chain is made from TRBV7-2 and TRBJ1-5; the D gene is perhaps TRBD1, on 5 matching bases. The CDR3 corresponds to CASSFRQGGNQPQHF. The nucleotide sequence reads TGTGCCAGCAGCTTTAGGCAGGGCGGCAATCAGCCCCAGCATTTT.